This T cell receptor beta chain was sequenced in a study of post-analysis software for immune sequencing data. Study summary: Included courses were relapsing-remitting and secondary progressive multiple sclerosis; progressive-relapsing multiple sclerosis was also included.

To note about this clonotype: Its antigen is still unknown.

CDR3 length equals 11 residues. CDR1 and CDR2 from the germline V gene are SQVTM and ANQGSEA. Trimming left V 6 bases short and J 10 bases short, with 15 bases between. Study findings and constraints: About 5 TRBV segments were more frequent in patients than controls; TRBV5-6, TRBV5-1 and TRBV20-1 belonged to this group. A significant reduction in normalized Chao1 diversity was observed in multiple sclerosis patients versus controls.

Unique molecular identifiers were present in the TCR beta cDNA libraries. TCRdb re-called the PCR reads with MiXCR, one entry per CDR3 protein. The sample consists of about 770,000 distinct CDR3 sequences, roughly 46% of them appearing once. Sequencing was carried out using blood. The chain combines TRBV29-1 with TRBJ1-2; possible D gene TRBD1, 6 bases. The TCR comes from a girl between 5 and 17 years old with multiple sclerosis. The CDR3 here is CSVATGNVYTF. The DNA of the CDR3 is TGCAGCGTGGCCACAGGGAACGTCTACACCTTC.